The entry below gives a single T cell receptor beta chain sequence along with its context. What it recognizes is unknown. Clones were read by immunoSEQ multiplex PCR, and TCRdb kept only the in-frame ones, dropping some. The table includes under 95,000 clones, about nine tenths detected once. CDR1 and CDR2 from the germline V gene are SGHTA and FQGNSA. Trimming pared 8 bases from V and 1 base from J, leaving 17 bases between. The CDR3 consists of 15 residues. This sample is part of a study of T cell responses to AZD1222 COVID-19 vaccine. General study results and limits: Close to half of all spike-specific TCRs reportedly target regions of the variants that are unmutated. Among AZD1222 vaccinees, only six or seven were seropositive at baseline.

The sequence derives from an adult who received the AZD1222 COVID-19 vaccine. This chain joins TRBV7-2 and TRBJ1-1; possible D gene TRBD1, 6 bases. Sample: peripheral blood, taken 28 days after the second AZD1222 dose. The CDR3 DNA reads TGTGCCAGCGGTTTCGGGGGGCAGGGGAACACTGAAGCTTTCTTT. Translated: CASGFGGQGNTEAFF.